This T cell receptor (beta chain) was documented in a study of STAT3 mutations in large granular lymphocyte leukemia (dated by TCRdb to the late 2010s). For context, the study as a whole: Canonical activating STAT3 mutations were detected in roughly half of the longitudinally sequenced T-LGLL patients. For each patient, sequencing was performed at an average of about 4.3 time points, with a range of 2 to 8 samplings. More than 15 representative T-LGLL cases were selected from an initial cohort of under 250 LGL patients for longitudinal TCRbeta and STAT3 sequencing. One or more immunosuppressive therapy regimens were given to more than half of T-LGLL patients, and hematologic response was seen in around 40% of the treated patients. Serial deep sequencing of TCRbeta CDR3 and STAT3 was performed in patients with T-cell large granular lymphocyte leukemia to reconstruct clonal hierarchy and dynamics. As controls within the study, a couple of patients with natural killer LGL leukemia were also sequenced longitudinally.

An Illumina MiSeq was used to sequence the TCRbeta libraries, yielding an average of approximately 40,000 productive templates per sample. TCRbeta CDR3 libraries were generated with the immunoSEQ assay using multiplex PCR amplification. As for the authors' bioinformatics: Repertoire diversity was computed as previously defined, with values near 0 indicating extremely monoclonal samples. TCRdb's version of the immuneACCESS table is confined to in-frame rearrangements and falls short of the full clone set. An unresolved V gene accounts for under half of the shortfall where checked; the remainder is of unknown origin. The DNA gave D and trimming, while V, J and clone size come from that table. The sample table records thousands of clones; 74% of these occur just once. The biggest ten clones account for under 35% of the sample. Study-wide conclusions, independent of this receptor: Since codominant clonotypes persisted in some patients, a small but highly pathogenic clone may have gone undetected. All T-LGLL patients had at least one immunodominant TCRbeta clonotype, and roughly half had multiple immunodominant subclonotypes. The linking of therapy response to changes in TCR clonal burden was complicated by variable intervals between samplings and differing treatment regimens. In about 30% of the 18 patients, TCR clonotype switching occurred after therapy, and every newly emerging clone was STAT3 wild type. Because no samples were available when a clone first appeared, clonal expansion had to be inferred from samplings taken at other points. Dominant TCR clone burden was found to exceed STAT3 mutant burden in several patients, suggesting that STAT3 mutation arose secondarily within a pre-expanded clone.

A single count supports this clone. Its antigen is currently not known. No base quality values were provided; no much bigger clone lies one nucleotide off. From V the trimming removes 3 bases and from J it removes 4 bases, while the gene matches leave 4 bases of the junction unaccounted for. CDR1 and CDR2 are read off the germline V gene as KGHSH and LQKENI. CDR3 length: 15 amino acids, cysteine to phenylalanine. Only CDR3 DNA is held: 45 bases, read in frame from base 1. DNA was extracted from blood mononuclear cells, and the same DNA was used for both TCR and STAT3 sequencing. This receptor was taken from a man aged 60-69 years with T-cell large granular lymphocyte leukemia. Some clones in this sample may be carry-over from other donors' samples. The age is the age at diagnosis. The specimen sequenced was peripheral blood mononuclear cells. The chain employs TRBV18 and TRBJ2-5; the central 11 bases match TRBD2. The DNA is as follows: TGTGCCAGCTCACCGGTTAGCGGGAGGGGAGAGACCCAGTACTTC. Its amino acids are CASSPVSGRGETQYF.